The T cell receptor beta chain under discussion was sequenced for a study of blood T cell repertoires in COVID-19 (TCRdb year 2020). Describing the broader study: Samples from collaborators originated in the United States, Italy and Spain and spanned both the acute and convalescent phases of COVID-19. The material from the prospective study consisted of cDNA or gDNA derived from T cells, B-cell-depleted T cells, or PBMCs. The repertoires were released in a freely available public database intended as a resource for research on the immune response to SARS-CoV-2. The sample metadata nearly always contained a de-identified subject ID, COVID-19 status, age in years and sex. The samples were drawn from the first 160 participants of the ongoing ImmuneRACE study and from some 1,300 subjects provided by 6 global collaborators. Where available, HLA class I and class II types were obtained from metadata supplied by the sample provider rather than from assay-based typing. Deeply sampled blood TCRbeta repertoires from subjects exposed to, actively infected with, or recovered from COVID-19 were included in the dataset.

Broader findings and caveats from the paper: The amount of clinical and demographic metadata varied by source and participant and was provided uncurated.

Participants in the prospective study were aged roughly 18 to 90 years, lived in approximately 26 United States geographic areas, and enrolled through a virtual design. To assign participants to cohorts, the prospective study relied on clinical history that participants themselves reported in a screening survey and a study questionnaire. In the prospective study, mobile phlebotomists collected whole blood, serum and a nasopharyngeal or oropharyngeal swab from each participant. Participants in the prospective study had the option to provide additional blood draws and questionnaires over a 2-month period. Prospective study blood samples were shipped either frozen or at room temperature before DNA extraction. TCRbeta CDR3 regions were amplified from genomic DNA by means of the immunoSEQ Assay, a bias-controlled multiplex PCR. Under the source paper's analysis protocol: Nucleated cell counts per sample were estimated from amplification of reference gene primers within the assay. Sequence reads were collapsed and filtered to measure the absolute abundance of every unique TCRbeta CDR3 rearrangement. For each sample, productive Simpson clonality was calculated by taking the square root of Simpson's diversity index across productive rearrangements. The clones in this table, taken by TCRdb from immuneACCESS, are in-frame only. Not every clone is retained; where verified, under half of the shortfall comes from an unresolved V gene, and the cause of the rest is unknown. V and J calls plus clone size are reproduced from that table; the DNA served to infer D and trimming. The sample data list fewer than 350,000 clones, and about 90% of these were observed just once. The leading ten clones occupy around 1.7% of the sample.

For this clone: Its recognized antigen is unknown. The record has no base qualities; no much larger clone is one base away.

The germline V gene sets CDR1 to SGHTA and CDR2 to FQGNSA. The CDR3, from cysteine to phenylalanine, totals 15 residues. The entry retains the CDR3 DNA only, 45 bases that are in frame from base 1. V loses 0 bases, J loses 4 bases, and the germline ends lie 10 bases apart. The rearrangement joined TRBV7-2 to TRBJ1-5, with no confident D gene call. The receptor was derived from a woman younger than 35 with acute COVID-19. Input material: PBMCs or T cells enriched from blood (not recorded which). At the DNA level, the sequence is TGTGCCAGCAGCTTAGCCCCTACCGGGAATCAGCCCCAGCATTTT. It specifies CASSLAPTGNQPQHF.